This TCR beta chain is drawn from a study of T cell responses to AZD1222 COVID-19 vaccine. Study-level findings and limits: When two AZD1222 doses had been given, Spike-specific TCR breadth and depth rose. The repertoires were collected only after the peak T cell response. At 160-218 and 743-854, vaccine-associated CD4 TCRs were dominant, and they spanned spike. Donors were chiefly white British, with a greater number of females, and clonal diversity was perhaps underestimated.

Germline CDR1 and CDR2: GTSNPN and SVGIG (reference sequence). The CDR3 consists of 13 residues. V lost 2 bases to trimming and J lost 4 bases, with 8 bases between them. TCRdb's table, derived via immunoSEQ multiplex PCR, lists solely in-frame clones and lacks some. The sample records about 83,000 clones, around 89% being singletons. This clone was seen a handful of times. Its antigen is unknown. The genes are TRBV30 and TRBJ2-2, with D perhaps given as TRBD1 or TRBD2 (5 bases each). The source of this sequence is an adult in good health. The sample here was peripheral blood, taken on day 0 of MenACWY control vaccination. CDR3 sequence: CAWSRGPTGELFF. CDR3 sequence (DNA): TGTGCCTGGAGTAGGGGACCCACCGGGGAGCTGTTTTTT.